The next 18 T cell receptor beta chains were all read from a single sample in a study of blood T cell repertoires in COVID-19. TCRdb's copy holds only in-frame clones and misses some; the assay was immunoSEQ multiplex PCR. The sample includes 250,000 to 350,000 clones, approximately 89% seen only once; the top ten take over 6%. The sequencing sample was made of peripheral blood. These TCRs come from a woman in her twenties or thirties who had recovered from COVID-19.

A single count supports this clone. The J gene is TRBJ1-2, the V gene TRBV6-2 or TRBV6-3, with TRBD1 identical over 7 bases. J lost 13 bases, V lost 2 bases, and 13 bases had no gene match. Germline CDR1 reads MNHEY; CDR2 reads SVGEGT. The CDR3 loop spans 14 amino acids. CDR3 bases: TGTGCCAGCAGTTACCGTGCTGAACAGGGGTACAGCACCTTC. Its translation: CASSYRAEQGYSTF.

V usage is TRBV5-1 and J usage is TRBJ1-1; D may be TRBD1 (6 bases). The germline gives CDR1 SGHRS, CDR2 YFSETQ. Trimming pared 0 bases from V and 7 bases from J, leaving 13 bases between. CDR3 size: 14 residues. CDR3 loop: CASSLVNRAGEAFF. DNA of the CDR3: TGCGCCAGCAGCTTGGTGAACAGGGCTGGTGAAGCTTTCTTT.

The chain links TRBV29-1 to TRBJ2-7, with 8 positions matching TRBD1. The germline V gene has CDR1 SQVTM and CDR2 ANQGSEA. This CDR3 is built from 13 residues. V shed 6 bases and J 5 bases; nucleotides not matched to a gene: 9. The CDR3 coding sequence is TGCAGCGTGAAGACAGGGGTGACGAACGAGCAGTACTTC. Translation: CSVKTGVTNEQYF.

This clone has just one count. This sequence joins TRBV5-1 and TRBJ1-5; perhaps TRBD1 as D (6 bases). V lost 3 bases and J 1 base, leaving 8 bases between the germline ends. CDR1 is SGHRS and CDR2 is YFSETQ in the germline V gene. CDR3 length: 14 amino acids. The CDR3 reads CASSSGQSNQPQHF. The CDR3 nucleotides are TGCGCCAGCAGCTCCGGACAGAGCAATCAGCCCCAGCATTTT.

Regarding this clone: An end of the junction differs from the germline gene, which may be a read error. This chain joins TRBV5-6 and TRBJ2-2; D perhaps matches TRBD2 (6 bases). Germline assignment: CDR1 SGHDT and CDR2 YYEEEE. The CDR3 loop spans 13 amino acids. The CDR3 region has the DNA TGTGCCAGCAGCTTGGCGACCCCCGGGGGGCTGTTTTTT. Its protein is CASSLATPGGLFF.

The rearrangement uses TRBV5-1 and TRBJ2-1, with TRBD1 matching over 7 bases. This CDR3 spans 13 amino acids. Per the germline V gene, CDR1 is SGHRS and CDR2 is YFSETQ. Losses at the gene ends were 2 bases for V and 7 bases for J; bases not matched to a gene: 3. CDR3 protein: CASSFSQGNEQFF. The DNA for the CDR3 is TGCGCCAGCAGCTTTTCACAGGGGAATGAGCAGTTCTTC.

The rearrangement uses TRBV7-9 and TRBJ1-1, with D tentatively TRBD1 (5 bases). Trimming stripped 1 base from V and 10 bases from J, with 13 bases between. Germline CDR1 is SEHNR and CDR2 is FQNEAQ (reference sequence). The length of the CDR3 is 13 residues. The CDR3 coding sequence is TGTGCCAGCAGCTTAGACTGGGGGGTTGGAGCTTTCTTT. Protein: CASSLDWGVGAFF.

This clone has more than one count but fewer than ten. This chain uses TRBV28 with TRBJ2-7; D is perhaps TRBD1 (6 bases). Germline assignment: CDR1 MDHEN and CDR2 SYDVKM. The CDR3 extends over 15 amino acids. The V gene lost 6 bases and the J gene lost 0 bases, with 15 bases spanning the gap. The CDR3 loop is CASRNDRLASYEQYF. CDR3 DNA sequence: TGTGCCAGCAGGAACGACAGGCTAGCCTCCTACGAGCAGTACTTC.

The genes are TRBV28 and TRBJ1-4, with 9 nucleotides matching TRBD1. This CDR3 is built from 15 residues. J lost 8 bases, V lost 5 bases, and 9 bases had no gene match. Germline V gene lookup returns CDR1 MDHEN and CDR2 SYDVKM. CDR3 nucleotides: TGTGCCAGCAGTCGCACAGGGGGCGCTCGGGAAAAACTGTTTTTT. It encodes CASSRTGGAREKLFF. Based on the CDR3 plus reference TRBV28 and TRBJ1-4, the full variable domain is DVKVTQSSRYLVKRTGEKVFLECVQDMDHENMFWYRQDPGLGLRLIYFSYDVKMKEKGDIPEGYSVSREKKERFSLILESASTNQTSMYLCASSRTGGAREKLFFGSGTQLSVL.

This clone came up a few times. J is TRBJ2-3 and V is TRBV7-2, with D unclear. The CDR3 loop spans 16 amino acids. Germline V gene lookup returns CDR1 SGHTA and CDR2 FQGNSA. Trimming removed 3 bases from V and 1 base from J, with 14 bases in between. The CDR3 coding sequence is TGTGCCAGCAGCTTCTCCCCAGTCCGTCGCACAGATACGCAGTATTTT. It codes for CASSFSPVRRTDTQYF.

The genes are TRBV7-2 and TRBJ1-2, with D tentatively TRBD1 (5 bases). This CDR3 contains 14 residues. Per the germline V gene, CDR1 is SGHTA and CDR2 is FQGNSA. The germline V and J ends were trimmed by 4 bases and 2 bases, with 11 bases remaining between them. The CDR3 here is CASSSGGSNYGYTF. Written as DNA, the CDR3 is TGTGCCAGCAGCTCCGGGGGGTCAAACTATGGCTACACCTTC.

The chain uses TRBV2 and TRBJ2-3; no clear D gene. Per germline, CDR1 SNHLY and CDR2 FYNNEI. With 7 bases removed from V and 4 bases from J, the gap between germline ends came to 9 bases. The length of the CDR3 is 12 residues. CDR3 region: CASTASADTQYF. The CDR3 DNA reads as TGTGCCAGCACGGCGAGCGCAGATACGCAGTATTTT.

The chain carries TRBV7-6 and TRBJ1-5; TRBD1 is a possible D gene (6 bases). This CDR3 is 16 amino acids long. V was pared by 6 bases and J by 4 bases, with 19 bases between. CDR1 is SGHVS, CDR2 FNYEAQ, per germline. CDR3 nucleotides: TGTGCCAGCAGTAAAGGGGACACAGGGTTTAATCAGCCCCAGCATTTT. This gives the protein CASSKGDTGFNQPQHF.

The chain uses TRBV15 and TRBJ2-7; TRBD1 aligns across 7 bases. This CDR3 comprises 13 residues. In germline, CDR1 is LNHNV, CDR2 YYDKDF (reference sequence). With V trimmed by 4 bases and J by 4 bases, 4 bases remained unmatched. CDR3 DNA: TGTGCCACCAGCAAAAGACAGGGTTACGAGCAGTACTTC. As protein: CATSKRQGYEQYF.

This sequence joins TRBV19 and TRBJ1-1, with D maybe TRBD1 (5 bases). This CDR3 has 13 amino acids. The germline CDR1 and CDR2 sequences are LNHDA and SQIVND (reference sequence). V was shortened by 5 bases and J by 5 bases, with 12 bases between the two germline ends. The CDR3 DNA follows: TGTGCCAGTAGTGGCAGGGTTCTAACTGAAGCTTTCTTT. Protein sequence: CASSGRVLTEAFF.

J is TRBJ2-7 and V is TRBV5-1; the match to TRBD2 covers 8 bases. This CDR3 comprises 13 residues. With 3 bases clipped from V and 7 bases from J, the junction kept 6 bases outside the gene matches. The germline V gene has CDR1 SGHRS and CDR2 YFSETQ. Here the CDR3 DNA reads TGCGCCAGCAGCTGGAAGACTAGCGATGAGCAGTACTTC. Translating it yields CASSWKTSDEQYF.

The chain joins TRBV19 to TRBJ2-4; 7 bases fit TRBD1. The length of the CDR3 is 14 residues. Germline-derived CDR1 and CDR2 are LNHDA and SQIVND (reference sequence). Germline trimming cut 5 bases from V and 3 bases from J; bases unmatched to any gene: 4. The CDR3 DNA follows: TGTGCCAGTAGTTCACAGGGGAGCAAAAACATTCAGTACTTC. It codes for CASSSQGSKNIQYF.

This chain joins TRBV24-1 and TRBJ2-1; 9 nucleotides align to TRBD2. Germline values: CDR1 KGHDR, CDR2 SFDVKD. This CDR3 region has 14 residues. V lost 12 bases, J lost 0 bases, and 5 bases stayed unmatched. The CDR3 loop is CASQRGDSYNEQFF. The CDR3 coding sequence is TGTGCCTCCCAGCGGGGGGACTCCTACAATGAGCAGTTCTTC.